This T cell receptor (beta chain) originates from a study of vaccination and CD4 T cells after COVID-19. Cultured CD4+ T cells had their DNA profiled by the Oncomine TCR Beta short-read assay. A single record per CDR3 protein comes from TCRdb applying MiXCR to the PCR reads. This sample carries fewer than 25,000 distinct CDR3 sequences, around two fifths of them seen once, and the ten largest clones take 13% to 15%. V was shortened by 5 bases and J by 1 base, with 8 bases between the two germline ends. CDR3 size: 13 residues. Germline V CDR1 and CDR2: MNHEY, SMNVEV (reference sequence). Treatment in this sample: approximately 9-day PBMC culture with coronavirus spike peptide pools or control peptides (ViraFEST assay). Concerning this clonotype: The antigen is unknown.

This sequence originates from a human donor with COVID-19. V and J are TRBV27 and TRBJ1-2, with a possible D match to TRBD1 (5 bases). The specimen was cultured CD4+ T cells from blood. The CDR3 region is CASSNQGNYGYTF. CDR3 sequence (DNA): TGTGCCAGCAGTAACCAGGGTAACTATGGCTACACCTTC.